This T cell receptor (beta chain) was captured in a study of T cell responses to AZD1222 COVID-19 vaccine. Study-level findings and limits: Clonal diversity was possibly underestimated, and white British individuals and females predominated among donors. Seropositivity was recorded at baseline in only 6 or 7 AZD1222 recipients. Recipients of two AZD1222 doses showed rising Spike-specific TCR breadth and depth.

TCRdb keeps only in-frame clones here, not all; method: immunoSEQ multiplex PCR. The sample lists 110,000 to 150,000 clones; just under 95% were seen once. From germline, CDR1 is LNHDA and CDR2 SQIVND (reference sequence). The CDR3 covers 17 residues. With 3 bases clipped from V and 2 bases from J, the junction kept 7 bases outside the gene matches. Turning to this clone: No antigen is known for it.

The V gene is TRBV19, the J gene TRBJ2-7; 13 nucleotides match TRBD2. This clonotype originated in an adult who had recovered from COVID-19. The sequenced sample was peripheral blood, obtained after recovery from COVID-19. DNA of the CDR3: TGTGCCAGTAGTATCTGGACTAGCGGGAGAACAGCCTACGAGCAGTACTTC. It specifies CASSIWTSGRTAYEQYF.